The entry below gives a single T cell receptor beta chain sequence along with its context. The target antigen is unknown. Treatment given: randomized to nivolumab then ipilimumab (arm A) or the reverse (arm B). Patients had received no earlier DNA-damaging chemotherapy. The data derive from a study of sequential checkpoint blockade in melanoma. Study-level results: For nivolumab-first patients, baseline tumor clonality was associated with response.

V lost 0 bases and J 1 base, leaving 13 bases between the germline ends. The CDR3 runs to 16 residues. Germline-derived CDR1 and CDR2 are SGHDN and FVKESK. Using immunoSEQ multiplex PCR, the repertoire was profiled, and TCRdb retains in-frame clones only, with some absent. This table has over 1,000 clones, roughly a fifth appearing once. The source was tumor tissue (inferred from file names), collected from a patient given nivolumab and ipilimumab in sequence. The TCR comes from a human donor with melanoma. The J gene is TRBJ2-7, the V gene TRBV14; D unclear. CDR3 DNA sequence: TGTGCCAGCAGCCAAGAATGGACGGCGGAGTCCTACGAGCAGTACTTC. This gives the protein CASSQEWTAESYEQYF.